Presented here are 28 T cell receptor beta chains from one specimen sequenced in a study of T cell repertoires in cytomegalovirus infection. MiXCR, applied by TCRdb to the reads, yields one record per CDR3 protein. The repertoire holds fewer than 900,000 distinct CDR3 sequences, approximately 32% seen once, with roughly 13% in the top ten. The antigens of these receptors remain unknown. Sequencing used cultured CD8+ T cells from PBMCs, obtained from culture after CMV antigen stimulation. These receptor sequences come from a human donor in good health (CMV status not recorded). Some clones in this sample may be carry-over from other donors' samples.

This clonotype has more than one count but fewer than ten. The rearrangement links TRBV27 to TRBJ1-4, with TRBD1 matching 9 bases. Germline trimming cut 4 bases from V and 7 bases from J; bases unmatched to any gene: 4. Germline assignment: CDR1 MNHEY and CDR2 SMNVEV (reference sequence). The CDR3 is 14 residues long. The CDR3 region is CASSWTGAGEKLFF. The CDR3 DNA follows: TGTGCCAGCAGTTGGACAGGGGCAGGTGAAAAACTGTTTTTT.

This chain uses TRBV4-1 with TRBJ2-5, with 10 bases that match TRBD2. V dropped 3 bases and J dropped 5; count of bases not matched to a gene: 6. The CDR3 loop spans 15 amino acids. The V gene's germline CDR1 is MGHRA and CDR2 YSYEKL. CDR3 sequence reads: CASSHIAGGLETQYF. CDR3 nucleotides: TGCGCCAGCAGCCATATAGCGGGGGGCCTGGAGACCCAGTACTTC.

The chain uses TRBV24-1 and TRBJ2-2; possible D gene TRBD2, 5 bases. Germline assignment: CDR1 KGHDR and CDR2 SFDVKD. V lost 1 base to trimming and J lost 4 bases, with 12 bases between them. The CDR3 covers 16 residues. In DNA form, the CDR3 reads TGTGCCACCAGTGATTTTAGCGAGTCGGGCACCGGGGAGCTGTTTTTT. Translation gives CATSDFSESGTGELFF.

This clonotype was found a few times. This chain uses TRBV7-9 with TRBJ1-2; no firm D call. CDR1 and CDR2 from the germline V gene are SEHNR and FQNEAQ (reference sequence). The CDR3 has 14 residues. Trimming stripped 3 bases from V and 4 bases from J, with 12 bases between. Here the CDR3 DNA reads TGTGCCAGCAGCTTTGGACCTTCCGTCTATGGCTACACCTTC. Protein sequence: CASSFGPSVYGYTF.

This clonotype was observed a handful of times. The rearrangement joins TRBV24-1 to TRBJ2-3; 7 bases line up with TRBD1. V lost 3 bases, J lost 3 bases, and 8 bases stayed unmatched. Germline loops: CDR1 KGHDR, CDR2 SFDVKD. CDR3 length equals 16 residues. The CDR3 nucleotides are TGTGCCACCAGTGATCCCTACAGGGGAACGACAGATACGCAGTATTTT. Amino acid sequence: CATSDPYRGTTDTQYF.

This clonotype has only a few counts. V gene TRBV6-5 combines with J gene TRBJ2-2; the D gene could be TRBD1 or TRBD2 (5 bases each). Per the germline V gene, CDR1 is MNHEY and CDR2 is SVGAGI. CDR3 length equals 16 residues. The V end was cut by 1 base, the J end by 7 bases, with 16 bases between. The CDR3 bases are TGTGCCAGCAGTTACTTTACGCTCCGGGACGGCGGGGAGCTGTTTTTT. It codes for CASSYFTLRDGGELFF.

Only a few counts were recorded for this clonotype. This chain joins TRBV19 and TRBJ2-3, with 10 bases aligning to TRBD1. The CDR3 contains 15 residues. The ends lost 5 bases at V and 4 bases at J; junction bases unmatched: 6. Germline assignment: CDR1 LNHDA and CDR2 SQIVND (reference sequence). The CDR3 loop is CASSLTGGIADTQYF. In DNA form, the CDR3 reads TGTGCCAGTAGTTTGACAGGGGGCATCGCAGATACGCAGTATTTT.

The chain employs TRBV6-2 or TRBV6-3 and TRBJ1-1, with TRBD1 matching over 10 bases. V lost 6 bases to trimming and J lost 2 bases; unmatched junction nucleotides: 6. Germline-derived CDR1 and CDR2 are MNHEY and SVGEGT. This CDR3 contains 15 residues. CDR3 protein: CASRLGQGVNTEAFF. As DNA, the CDR3 is TGTGCCAGCAGACTCGGACAGGGGGTCAACACTGAAGCTTTCTTT.

In this sample, this clonotype turned up many times. The chain employs TRBV7-6 and TRBJ2-6; D is unclear. Germline V gene lookup returns CDR1 SGHVS and CDR2 FNYEAQ. The CDR3 totals 16 residues. V shed 4 bases and J shed 2 bases, with 12 bases lying between them. CDR3 bases: TGTGCCAGCAGCTCCCAGGTACTGGCTGGGGCCAACGTCCTGACTTTC. Translation: CASSSQVLAGANVLTF.

This clonotype was picked up many times. The chain has TRBV12-3 or TRBV12-4 and TRBJ2-1, with 11 bases matching TRBD2. This CDR3 has 18 amino acids. The junction had 12 bases not matched to a gene; V was cut back by 2 bases and J by 6 bases. CDR3 region: CASSLTSGGLGWGNEQFF. CDR3 sequence (DNA): TGTGCCAGCAGTTTAACTAGCGGGGGTCTCGGTTGGGGCAATGAGCAGTTCTTC.

The chain links TRBV7-1 to TRBJ1-2; D is unresolved. TRBV7-1 is annotated as an ORF whose role is uncertain. CDR3 length: 12 amino acids. Trimming left V 8 bases short and J 8 bases short, with 15 bases between. CDR3 DNA: TGTGCCAGCGGGTCTGCGGGGAGAGGCTACACCTTC. Translating gives CASGSAGRGYTF.

As to this clonotype: In this CDR3 the conserved last residue, phenylalanine or tryptophan, is missing, so a read error is likely. V usage is TRBV7-8 and J usage is TRBJ2-1; 9 nucleotides align to TRBD1. From germline, CDR1 is SGHVS and CDR2 FQNEAQ. The V gene end was trimmed by 1 base and the J gene end by 12 bases; junction bases not matched to a gene: 1. CDR3 length: 12 amino acids. For the CDR3, the DNA is TGTGCCAGCAGCTTAGAGGGACAGGGGCAGTTCTCC. Amino acid sequence: CASSLEGQGQFS.

CDR3 DNA: TGTGCCAGCAGCTGGGTAGCGGATTTTCAAGAGACCCAGTACTTC. This sequence encodes CASSWVADFQETQYF. The rearrangement uses TRBV7-6 and TRBJ2-5; perhaps TRBD2 as D (6 bases). Germline loops: CDR1 SGHVS, CDR2 FNYEAQ. The germline V and J ends were trimmed by 4 bases and 2 bases, with 14 bases remaining between them. CDR3 length equals 15 residues. The whole variable domain, remainder taken from reference TRBV7-6 and TRBJ2-5, is GAGVSQSPRYKVTKRGQDVALRCDPISGHVSLYWYRQALGQGPEFLTYFNYEAQQDKSGLPNDRFSAERPEGSISTLTIQRTEQRDSAMYRCASSWVADFQETQYFGPGTRLLVL.

The chain carries TRBV7-2 and TRBJ2-7; 13 bases fit TRBD2. This CDR3 is 16 amino acids long. Germline V gives CDR1 SGHTA, CDR2 FQGNSA. Germline trimming cut 5 bases from V and 7 bases from J; bases unmatched to any gene: 11. CDR3 nucleotide sequence: TGTGCCAGCAGCACCCTGACTAGCGGGGGGACGGCTGAGCAGTACTTC. As protein: CASSTLTSGGTAEQYF.

CDR3 bases: TGTGCCATCAGTGAAACTTCACAGGGAGACTATGGCTACACCTTC. Translating it yields CAISETSQGDYGYTF. This chain connects TRBV10-3 to TRBJ1-2; a weak D match, TRBD1 (6 bases). Germline values: CDR1 ENHRY, CDR2 SYGVKD. The CDR3 loop spans 15 amino acids. Trimming removed 3 bases from V and 3 bases from J, with 14 bases in between.

The sample holds a few counts of this clonotype. The rearrangement joins TRBV10-2 to TRBJ2-2, with 7 bases identical to TRBD2. The J segment lost 6 bases and the V segment lost 8 bases, leaving 12 bases of the junction unmatched. CDR1 and CDR2 (germline): WSHSY, SAAADI. The CDR3 is 15 residues long. In nucleotides, the CDR3 is TGCGCCAGCTCCCCCGGGACTACTTATTCCGGGGAGCTGTTTTTT. Translation: CASSPGTTYSGELFF.

This clonotype was observed a few times. CDR3 DNA: TGCGCCAGCAGCCAAGGCGGAGAACCTGGAAACACCATATATTTT. It is translated as CASSQGGEPGNTIYF. The genes are TRBV4-1 and TRBJ1-3, with unresolved D. Germline CDR1 and CDR2: MGHRA and YSYEKL. The CDR3 is 15 residues long. Trimming removed 1 base from V and 2 bases from J, with 9 bases in between.

This clonotype was seen a few times. CDR3 bases: TGTGCCAGCAGTGCGTGGGGACCGGGGGAGACCCAGTACTTC. As protein: CASSAWGPGETQYF. The J gene is TRBJ2-5, the V gene TRBV12-3 or TRBV12-4; either TRBD1 or TRBD2 may supply D (5 bases each). The CDR3 sequence is 14 residues long. V was trimmed by 5 bases and J by 5 bases, leaving 15 bases between them.

The chain couples TRBV19 to TRBJ1-5; D call uncertain. This CDR3 has 12 amino acids. Germline V gene sequence: CDR1 LNHDA, CDR2 SQIVND (reference sequence). The V end was cut by 5 bases, the J end by 7 bases, with 9 bases between. The CDR3 coding sequence is TGTGCCAGTAGTGAAATAGGCCAGCCCCAGCATTTT. Protein: CASSEIGQPQHF. Full variable domain (missing parts from reference TRBV19 and TRBJ1-5): DGGITQSPKYLFRKEGQNVTLSCEQNLNHDAMYWYRQDPGQGLRLIYYSQIVNDFQKGDIAEGYSVSREKKESFPLTVTSAQKNPTAFYLCASSEIGQPQHFGDGTRLSIL.

J is TRBJ2-1 and V is TRBV7-9; D could derive from TRBD1 or TRBD2 (5 bases each). The ends were cut back, 4 bases at V and 0 bases at J, with 16 bases in the middle. CDR1 is SEHNR, CDR2 FQNEAQ, per germline (reference sequence). The CDR3 runs to 17 residues. The CDR3 loop reads CASSSPPAGSSYNEQFF. The CDR3 DNA follows: TGTGCCAGCAGCTCACCCCCCGCAGGGAGCTCCTACAATGAGCAGTTCTTC.

The chain joins TRBV6-8 to TRBJ1-1; 9 bases map to TRBD1. Germline CDR1 MNHGY, CDR2 SAAAGT. V shed 2 bases and J 1 base; nucleotides not matched to a gene: 5. This CDR3 is 16 amino acids long. This chain's CDR3 is CASSYGRDRANTEAFF. CDR3 bases: TGTGCCAGCAGTTACGGTCGGGACAGGGCGAACACTGAAGCTTTCTTT.

The chain has TRBV20-1 and TRBJ2-1; 8 bases fit TRBD2. Germline lookup yields CDR1 DFQATT and CDR2 SNEGSKA (reference sequence). With 1 base clipped from V and 4 bases from J, the junction kept 6 bases outside the gene matches. This CDR3 comprises 15 residues. The CDR3 DNA sequence: TGCAGTGCTAGAGGTCGGGGGGGACCTTACAATGAGCAGTTCTTC. The encoded protein is CSARGRGGPYNEQFF.

The gene calls are TRBV10-2 and TRBJ2-5; TRBD2 might be the D (6 bases). The ends were cut back, 9 bases at V and 4 bases at J, with 21 bases in the middle. Germline V lookup: CDR1 WSHSY, CDR2 SAAADI. The CDR3 extends over 15 amino acids. The CDR3 reads CASSLGTPVPETQYF. The DNA for the CDR3 is TGCGCCAGTTCGCTCGGGACTCCCGTCCCAGAGACCCAGTACTTC.

The CDR3 DNA reads as TGTGCCACCAGTGAGGGCAGAGGGCTGATGAAGACCCAGTACTTC. It specifies CATSEGRGLMKTQYF. V usage is TRBV24-1 and J usage is TRBJ2-5; TRBD2 might be the D (5 bases). V lost 4 bases, J lost 6 bases, and 17 bases lay in between. From germline, CDR1 is KGHDR and CDR2 SFDVKD. CDR3 size: 15 residues.

The chain carries TRBV27 and TRBJ2-1, with TRBD2 identical over 10 bases. The V gene end was trimmed by 2 bases and the J gene end by 3 bases; junction bases not matched to a gene: 7. The CDR3 length is 17 residues. Germline CDR1 is MNHEY and CDR2 is SMNVEV (reference sequence). CDR3 coding DNA: TGTGCCAGCAGTTTAGATCTAGCGGGAGCTCGCTACAATGAGCAGTTCTTC. Encoded protein: CASSLDLAGARYNEQFF.

The rearrangement links TRBV29-1 to TRBJ1-2; TRBD1 matches 9 bases. Germline V gene data show CDR1 as SQVTM and CDR2 as ANQGSEA. The CDR3 is 15 amino acids. V lost 3 bases to trimming and J lost 10 bases; unmatched junction nucleotides: 15. The CDR3: CSVDARQGQGNVYTF. CDR3 sequence (DNA): TGCAGCGTTGACGCCCGTCAGGGACAGGGAAATGTCTACACCTTC.

The chain has TRBV29-1 and TRBJ2-7; D remains unclear. V was trimmed by 6 bases and J by 0 bases, leaving 12 bases between them. The CDR3 length is 13 residues. The germline gives CDR1 SQVTM, CDR2 ANQGSEA. CDR3 DNA sequence: TGCAGCGTCAAAGGCACGAGCTCCTACGAGCAGTACTTC. Its protein product is CSVKGTSSYEQYF.

The rearrangement joins TRBV12-3 or TRBV12-4 to TRBJ1-2; D ambiguous. Trimming pared 7 bases from V and 3 bases from J, leaving 18 bases between. This CDR3 region has 15 residues. The CDR3 DNA reads as TGTGCCAGCAAACCAATGGACCCTTTTGACTATGGCTACACCTTC. This gives the protein CASKPMDPFDYGYTF.